The next 2 T cell receptor beta chains were all read from a single sample in a study of blood T cell repertoires in COVID-19. The data were produced by immunoSEQ multiplex PCR, yet TCRdb's version contains in-frame clones alone and is incomplete. The sample contains about 240,000 clones, 86% of which appear only once. Sequencing used peripheral blood. Receptors were obtained from a man in his sixties with acute or convalescent COVID-19.

The CDR3 protein is CASSVALGLTYEQYF. The CDR3 coding sequence is TGTGCCAGCAGCGTAGCTTTGGGGCTGACCTACGAGCAGTACTTC. The gene calls are TRBV9 and TRBJ2-7; TRBD1 is a possible D gene (5 bases). With 0 bases removed from V and 2 bases from J, the gap between germline ends came to 12 bases. This CDR3 spans 15 amino acids. CDR1 and CDR2 (germline): SGDLS, YYNGEE. The variable domain in full, with the rest retrieved from reference TRBV9 and TRBJ2-7, is DSGVTQTPKHLITATGQRVTLRCSPRSGDLSVYWYQQSLDQGLQFLIQYYNGEERAKGNILERFSAQQFPDLHSELNLSSLELGDSALYFCASSVALGLTYEQYFGPGTRLTVT.

This rearrangement joins TRBV19 to TRBJ1-3; perhaps TRBD1 as D (6 bases). This CDR3 comprises 14 residues. Germline CDR1 and CDR2: LNHDA and SQIVND (reference sequence). V was trimmed by 5 bases and J by 2 bases, leaving 10 bases between them. CDR3 sequence reads: CASSLDSAGNTIYF. The CDR3 DNA follows: TGTGCCAGTAGTTTGGACAGCGCTGGAAACACCATATATTTT.